This T cell receptor (beta chain) was identified in a study of tumor-infiltrating lymphocytes in primary liver carcinoma (TCRdb year 2017). Regarding the research as a whole: The five patients, three men and two women aged 30 to 69 years, had hepatocellular carcinoma (four) or combined HCC and intrahepatic cholangiocarcinoma (one). The study combined TCRbeta repertoire sequencing, expression microarrays and whole-exome sequencing across five regions of each liver tumor, with adjacent normal tissue and blood. A total of about 35 specimens from 5 patients, comprising 25 or so tumor regions, 5 adjacent noncancerous liver tissues and 5 peripheral blood samples, were covered by TCRbeta repertoire sequencing. Repertoires from technical replicates were highly reproducible, with mean shared-clone rates roughly 0.87 and correlation coefficients above 0.95. The tumors of the five patients were staged as T1-T3 N0M0, with maximum diameters ranging from roughly 4 to 11 cm. Each sample produced about 3.5 to 7.13 million productive TCRbeta reads, and read depth showed no significant difference between tissue types. The full study reports these points: Because only the TCR beta chain was sequenced and unpaired alpha chains were not captured, true repertoire diversity is likely underestimated. The study included only a handful of patients, and the authors note findings should be validated in a larger study. The top 250 clones made up a significantly larger repertoire fraction in tumors than in blood (p = 0.039). Because the samples were bulk and unsorted, CD4+ and CD8+ T cell repertoires could not be compared. Repertoire overlap was found to be higher between tumor regions (mean approximately 35%) than between tumor-adjacent (17%) or tumor-blood (around 15%) pairs, consistent with antigen-driven expansion.

CDR1 and CDR2 were assigned from the germline V gene as SGHAT and FQNNGV. Trimming leaves V shorter by 4 bases and J shorter by 6 bases, with the junction holding 10 bases beyond the gene matches. The CDR3 numbers 16 residues from cysteine through phenylalanine. Kept here is only the CDR3 DNA, which spans 48 bases and is read in frame from base 1. Starting from 500 to 600 ng total RNA, TCRbeta-specific cDNA was produced by reverse transcription with a constant-region primer and ProtoScript II reverse transcriptase. Three nested multiplex PCR rounds, following a slightly modified ARM-PCR procedure, were used to build the TCRbeta libraries. Each of the first two PCR rounds ran for about 10 cycles using multiplex TRBV1-TRBV30 forward primers together with a Cbeta reverse primer. Sample barcodes and Illumina adapters were attached in a final 25-cycle PCR using Deep VentR polymerase. Before sequencing, amplicons of 200-500 bp were gel-purified using a QIAquick gel extraction kit. An Illumina HiSeq 2500 was used to sequence the TCRbeta amplicons with 250-bp paired-end reads. As for how the authors treated the data: Reads were quality-trimmed with Trimmomatic v0.33, and paired reads were merged with FLASH v1.2.11 to recover full CDR3 sequences. MiGEC v1.2.1b assigned V, D and J germline segments to the rearranged TCRbeta sequences. Clonotype statistics and Shannon-Wiener diversity indices were calculated with VDJtools v1.0.0. Except for diversity analysis, only each sample's 250 most abundant clonotypes were used in subsequent analyses to reduce sampling bias. Using fastp at Q25 and MiXCR, TCRdb reprocessed the public reads and kept productive beta chains. Every distinct CDR3 protein forms one entry, paired with its most common genes and DNA. The V and J calls and clone size are TCRdb's, not the authors'. Recorded for this sample are about 92,000 distinct CDR3 sequences; 68% of them occurred a single time. Around 30% of the sample rests with the top ten.

In regard to this clonotype: The specificity of this receptor is unknown. No quality values exist for individual bases; no much larger clone is one base distant.

Total RNA and DNA were co-extracted from around 18-30 mg of bulk tissue with the AllPrep DNA/RNA mini kit, without cell sorting. Surgical resection was performed in China between November 2015 and 2016 on about 5 patients with histopathologically diagnosed primary liver carcinoma. At the time of sampling, the patients were treatment-naive and had chronic HBV infection. Each fresh piece of tumor and adjacent tissue was cut in two, with one half stored in RNAlater at -80 degrees C and the other half sent for histology. This clonotype originated in a man aged 35 to 55 with primary liver carcinoma and hepatitis B virus infection. What was sequenced was tumor-adjacent normal liver tissue. The sequence is built from TRBV11-2 and TRBJ2-1, and 9 junction bases match TRBD2. Here the CDR3 is given as CASSSVGVTSGNEQFF. DNA sequence: TGTGCCAGCAGCTCAGTAGGTGTGACTAGCGGCAATGAGCAGTTCTTC.